The 2 T cell receptor beta chains below were found in one sample sequenced in a study of T cell repertoires in cytomegalovirus infection. TCRdb re-analysed the reads in MiXCR, keeping a single row per CDR3 protein. This table has 500,000 or so distinct CDR3 sequences, approximately 16% appearing once. Sequencing was performed on CD8+ T cells from PBMCs. Receptors were obtained from a human donor in good health (CMV status not recorded). Some clones in this sample may be carry-over from other donors' samples.

The table lists this clonotype with many counts. This rearrangement joins TRBV7-6 to TRBJ1-4, with 8 bases identical to TRBD1. Germline V gives CDR1 SGHVS, CDR2 FNYEAQ. Trimming took 5 bases from V and 8 from J; bases not matched to a gene: 10. The CDR3 totals 15 residues. CDR3 in amino acids: CASSVYRGVGEKLFF. The CDR3 nucleotides are TGTGCCAGCAGCGTTTACAGGGGGGTAGGAGAAAAACTGTTTTTT.

This clonotype came up many times. The chain uses TRBV7-9 and TRBJ2-1, with D tentatively TRBD1 (6 bases). From germline, CDR1 is SEHNR and CDR2 FQNEAQ (reference sequence). V lost 2 bases and J 6 bases, leaving 17 bases between the germline ends. CDR3 length: 16 amino acids. CDR3 bases: TGTGCCAGCAGCTTACGTGATCAGGGGTCAGTCAATGAGCAGTTCTTC. Translation gives CASSLRDQGSVNEQFF.